This entry is about one TCR beta chain. The antigen this receptor binds is unknown. It has no much larger one-base neighbor in the sample; base qualities were not kept. Whole blood was collected in K2EDTA tubes by collaborating institutions according to the institutions' own protocols. For TCRbeta analysis, collaborators shipped samples as frozen whole blood, isolated PBMCs, or DNA extracted from either of those sample types. This entry is derived from a study of blood T cell repertoires in COVID-19 (dated by TCRdb to the early 2020s). A note on the overall study: Samples from collaborators originated in the United States, Italy and Spain and spanned both the acute and convalescent phases of COVID-19. The prospective study material was composed of cDNA or gDNA derived from T cells, B-cell-depleted T cells, or PBMCs. Deeply sampled blood TCRbeta repertoires from subjects exposed to, actively infected with, or recovered from COVID-19 were included in the dataset. A freely available public database, intended as a resource for researchers studying the immune response to SARS-CoV-2, is where the repertoires were released. The samples were drawn from the first 160 participants of the ongoing ImmuneRACE study and from 950 to 1,500 subjects provided by 6 global collaborators. Nearly every sample came with metadata listing a de-identified subject ID, COVID-19 status, age in years and sex. Where HLA class I and class II types were available, the types were taken from metadata supplied by the sample provider, not from assay-based typing. Broad study findings and their caveats: Clinical and demographic metadata were provided uncurated, with the amount varying by source and participant.

TCRbeta CDR3 regions were amplified from genomic DNA by means of the immunoSEQ Assay, a bias-controlled multiplex PCR. The paper's processing steps were these. The number of nucleated cells in each sample was estimated from the amplification of reference gene primers within the assay. Sequence reads were collapsed and filtered to measure the absolute abundance of every unique TCRbeta CDR3 rearrangement. For each sample, productive Simpson clonality was calculated by taking the square root of Simpson's diversity index across productive rearrangements. TCRdb mirrors the immuneACCESS table, restricted to in-frame sequences. Some clones are absent from its copies; in checked studies, under half trace to an unresolved V gene, and the reason for the others is unknown. Clonal size and the V and J genes are those of that table, whereas D and trimming came from the DNA. The table for this sample lists over 90,000 clones; 86% of them were counted only once. The ten biggest clones cover 10% to 15% of the sample.

This clonotype was obtained from an older woman in a cohort sampled during active or convalescent COVID-19. The material sequenced was peripheral blood.

The DNA sequence is as follows: TGTGCCAGCAGTGATACAGGGACCCCCCAAAACATTCAGTACTTC. This encodes CASSDTGTPQNIQYF. This chain is built from TRBV6-1 and TRBJ2-4; the D segment could be TRBD1, given 6 matching bases. The CDR3 covers 15 residues, taking in both the cysteine and the phenylalanine. Only the CDR3 portion is preserved as DNA: 45 bases, with reading frame beginning at the first base. The junction shows trimming of 3 bases on V and 5 bases on J, plus 14 bases between the germline ends. CDR1 and CDR2, looked up from the germline V gene, are MNHNS and SASEGT.